This TCR beta chain was identified in a study of cytomegalovirus exposure and HLA in healthy donors (dated 2017 in TCRdb). Turning to the overall study: According to an earlier analysis of several hundred of the donors, 150 million to 200 million T cells yielded 117 million unique TCR beta sequences and approximately 300 Gb of sequence data. Roughly 300 gigabases of sequencing data and roughly 80 million unique TCR sequences made up an early release that covered approximately 700 HLA-typed donors. Of the 300 to 500 genotyped donors, over 80% were placed in the genetic ancestry cluster associated with self-reported Caucasian donors. The study aimed to test whether cataloging public T cell receptors could reveal signatures of past pathogen exposure. The study profiled the T cell repertoires of under 850 subjects by immunosequencing and related them to cytomegalovirus serostatus. In addition to the first cohort of around 670 subjects, a separate validation cohort of 100 to 150 different subjects was used. High-throughput TCR immunosequencing, statistical association of individual TCRs with disease status, and machine learning were combined to predict cytomegalovirus infection status. In a later analysis, previously published TCR beta repertoires from several hundred donors were re-analyzed and high-resolution HLA genotyping was added so that TCR occurrence patterns could be studied. In the later analysis, no new phenotypic data were used to find candidate immune exposures; instead, reliance was placed on TCR beta sequences and their occurrence across donors. An earlier analysis of 450 to 750 of the donors used high-throughput TCR beta sequencing to judge whether each TCR beta V gene segment behaved as functional or pseudogenic. Donor age, sex, ethnicity and CMV serostatus were compiled together with the repertoire data. A later genetic analysis took genome-wide SNP genotypes for about 65% of the roughly 670 donors and used that subset as a discovery cohort. Every repertoire in the discovery cohort had been generated on one and the same sequencing platform. Both class I and class II loci were covered by HLA typing, at four-digit resolution. Typing coverage varied by locus: roughly 629-640 donors for A, B, C, DRB1 and DQB1; roughly 520 for DQA1; more than 600 for DPA1; roughly 450 for DPB1. About five DR-DQ haplotypes were treated as single units for association and clustering because of strong linkage in the cohort. Among 300 to 450 genotyped donors of the cohort, an average of roughly 240,000 unique TCR beta nucleotide sequences were sequenced per donor, roughly a sixth of them non-productive. What the work shows at the level of the full study, not this receptor alone: Three of the identified cytomegalovirus-associated TCR beta chains were confirmed in vitro to be specific for cytomegalovirus antigens. An earlier analysis of approximately 540 of the donors showed that most TCR beta V segments appeared in productive rearrangements either about 87% or about 30% of the time, which broadly matched IMGT annotations. A later genetic analysis reported fewer N-insertions in productive TCRs among donors in an Asian-associated ancestry cluster than the roughly 670-donor mean. CMV serostatus was the only immune exposure information available for the cohort. The study gave a list of 150 to 200 TCR beta chains associated with cytomegalovirus. According to a later analysis, parvovirus B19, influenza, CMV and Epstein-Barr virus appeared linked to several top co-occurrence clusters. In this cohort, only TCR beta chains were sequenced, and detectable features were limited by the absence of alpha or paired-chain data. Most CMV-associated TCR beta chains appeared to be HLA-restricted in a later analysis, and the HLA associations seemed to be driven largely by CMV exposure. Roughly 15 rarely observed V segments, including chromosome 9 orphons, were excluded from the earlier analysis of about 600 of the donors because counts were too low. Because HLA typing was unavailable for some donors at each locus, only the typed subset was used in association tests. A later analysis found that HLA-associated TCR beta chains were more clonally expanded and had lower generation probabilities than equally common non-associated chains. The presence/absence analyses assumed that sequencing depth was roughly uniform across donors, and that assumption may not be true. A later analysis found that TCR association rates varied across HLA loci, with DRB1 alleles showing the most associated TCRs and HLA-C alleles the fewest. In a later genetic analysis, a missense DCLRE1C variant was associated with V-gene and J-gene trimming of TCR beta chains, and the association was replicated in an independent cohort. Linkage disequilibrium might explain the correlated functional status among segregating V segments, but an unknown experimental factor could not be ruled out. Specific HLA alleles were associated with roughly 17,000 TCR beta sequences at a false discovery rate of 0.05 in a later analysis. A further reported finding was that TCR beta sequences accurately predicted the HLA-A and HLA-B alleles for most subjects in the first cohort. Across donors, most TCR sequences were observed very rarely, whereas some public TCRs were present in many individuals. According to the authors, the approach could potentially be generalized to other disease states and immunological phenotypes. When HLA alleles, especially DR and DQ, strongly co-occurred, attributing TCR associations to individual alleles was difficult. The sequencing pipeline was judged likely to have produced a cluster of highly shared sequence variants as a technical artifact. The classifier was reported to diagnose cytomegalovirus status with high specificity and sensitivity in both the original cohort and the validation cohort.

In total, 666 healthy bone marrow donors made up the cohort. Cohort members were all nominally healthy when sampled, although unrecorded immune exposures were likely present. The donor tested CMV seropositive, placing the donor among the roughly 300 seropositive members of the cohort. Every donor gave a peripheral blood sample, and the peripheral blood mononuclear cells from that sample were used for TCR beta sequencing. Genomic DNA extraction from the blood cell samples was performed with the Qiagen DNeasy Blood Extraction Kit. Receptors were amplified or captured by the immunoSEQ multiplex PCR assay. For the multiplex PCR, a mixture combining 60 forward primers for TCR Vbeta segments and 13 reverse primers for TCR Jbeta segments was used. The CDR3 region of rearranged TCR beta genes was amplified from genomic DNA by a multiplex PCR assay. On the Illumina HiSeq System, the amplified TCR beta libraries were sequenced as 87-base-pair reads. The authors' analysis ran thus. In a later analysis, 80 million or so unique TCR beta chains were counted across the 690 or so repertoires, and approximately 11 million of these chains were shared by at least two donors. Raw reads were error-corrected and collapsed into unique sequences with a nearest-neighbor algorithm that merged closely related sequences to remove PCR and sequencing errors. Alignment of CDR3 sequences to IMGT reference sequences was used to assign V, D and J gene segments. Each retained sequence needed at least a six-nucleotide match to both a V gene segment and a J gene segment. A rearrangement counted as productive if the CDR3 had no stop codons and remained in frame with V and J, and every other rearrangement counted as non-productive. Following IMGT convention, CDR3 was defined as the stretch from the second conserved V-encoded cysteine up to the conserved J-encoded phenylalanine. The earlier analysis of some 550 of the donors excluded any sequence lacking an unambiguous match to a single V gene segment. An earlier analysis of fewer than 750 of the donors called V segments functional above 56.7% productive rearrangements and segregating when the between-donor standard deviation exceeded 5%. A statistical classification framework was built for diagnosing cytomegalovirus status from the catalog of TCR beta chain sequences. In a later analysis, V and J genes were assigned by comparing TCR nucleotide sequences against IMGT/GENE-DB human TR gene sequences. A later analysis assigned CDR3 sequences and most-parsimonious VDJ recombination scenarios with the TCRdist pipeline. In a later analysis, each TCR beta chain was defined by its CDR3 amino acid sequence together with its V-gene family, and reads lacking a unique V-gene family were excluded. As a way to deal with suspected cross-contamination and a sequencing artifact, a later analysis dropped approximately 590 nucleotide sequences that were highly shared and had low generation probability. A later analysis calculated a clonal expansion index for each public chain from normalized within-repertoire ranks of inferred template counts. Generation probabilities in a later analysis came from a VDJ recombination model fitted to out-of-frame rearrangements, and those results were checked against IGoR. In a later analysis, TCR-TCR, TCR-HLA and TCR-CMV co-occurrence was scored with hypergeometric tests, and a repertoire-size bias correction was applied to TCR pairs. To estimate false discovery rates, a later analysis permuted the HLA or CMV assignments 20 times. A later analysis grouped co-occurring TCRs with DBSCAN, adding TCRdist sequence similarity when clustering within HLA-allele-positive subsets. Repertoires with fewer than 30,000 or more than 120,000 public chains were left out of co-occurrence clustering, as were a handful of repertoires with anomalous nucleotide sharing. In its TCRdb copy, this immuneACCESS table keeps in-frame sequences only and misses some clones. Where compared with another copy, unresolved V genes explain less than half of these, and the others have no known cause. Clone size and the V and J calls come from that table; the DNA yielded D and trimming. The table kept for this sample lists under 70,000 clones. In total, the top ten clones hold approximately 9% of the sample.

Remarks on this clone: Its recognized antigen is unknown.

Sequenced material: PBMCs. This sequence originates from a man between 45 and 60 years old in good health and CMV-seropositive.

The sequence in DNA is TGTGCCAGCAGTATCCCGGACAGAACTAATGAGCAGTTCTTC. This yields the protein CASSIPDRTNEQFF. This sequence uses TRBV27 and TRBJ2-1; the D gene is perhaps TRBD1, from 6 matching bases. There are 14 amino acids in the CDR3, from cysteine to phenylalanine inclusive. Only CDR3 DNA remains: 42 bases, in frame from the first base. V is shortened by 5 bases, J by 7 bases, and the region joining them spans 15 bases. The germline V gene (reference sequence) sets CDR1 to MNHEY and CDR2 to SMNVEV.